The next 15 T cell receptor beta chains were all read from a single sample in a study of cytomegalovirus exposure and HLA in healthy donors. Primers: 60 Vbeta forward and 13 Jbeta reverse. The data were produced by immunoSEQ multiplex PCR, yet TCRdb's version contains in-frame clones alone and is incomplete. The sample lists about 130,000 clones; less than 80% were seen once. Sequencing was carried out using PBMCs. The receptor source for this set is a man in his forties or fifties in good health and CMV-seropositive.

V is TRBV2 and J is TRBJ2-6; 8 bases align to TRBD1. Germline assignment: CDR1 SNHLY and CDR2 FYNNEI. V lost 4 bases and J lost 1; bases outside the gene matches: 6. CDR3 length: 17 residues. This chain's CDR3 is CASSARQGASGANVLTF. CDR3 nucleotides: TGTGCCAGCAGTGCTCGTCAGGGGGCGTCTGGGGCCAACGTCCTGACTTTC. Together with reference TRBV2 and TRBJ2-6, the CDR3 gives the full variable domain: EPEVTQTPSHQVTQMGQEVILRCVPISNHLYFYWYRQILGQKVEFLVSFYNNEISEKSEIFDDQFSVERPDGSNFTLKIRSTKLEDSAMYFCASSARQGASGANVLTFGAGSRLTVL.

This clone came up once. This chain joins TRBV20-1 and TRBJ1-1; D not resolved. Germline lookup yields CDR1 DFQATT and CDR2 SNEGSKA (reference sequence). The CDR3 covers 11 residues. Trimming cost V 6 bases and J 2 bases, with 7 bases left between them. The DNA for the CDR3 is TGCAGTGCACGGGATAACACTGAAGCTTTCTTT. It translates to CSARDNTEAFF.

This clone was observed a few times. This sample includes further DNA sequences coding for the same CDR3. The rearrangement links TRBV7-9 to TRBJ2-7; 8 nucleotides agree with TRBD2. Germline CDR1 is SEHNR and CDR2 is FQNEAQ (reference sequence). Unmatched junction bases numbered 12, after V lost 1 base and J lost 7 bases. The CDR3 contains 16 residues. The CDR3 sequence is CASSLGPSGSPWEQYF. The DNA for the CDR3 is TGTGCCAGCAGCTTAGGTCCCAGCGGGAGTCCTTGGGAGCAGTACTTC.

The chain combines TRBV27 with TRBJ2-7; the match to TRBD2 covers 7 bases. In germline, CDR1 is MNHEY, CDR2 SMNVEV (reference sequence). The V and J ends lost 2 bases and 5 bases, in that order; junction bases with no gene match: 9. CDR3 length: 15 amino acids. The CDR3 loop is CASSLLGAGDNEQYF. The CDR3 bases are TGTGCCAGCAGTTTACTCGGTGCGGGAGACAACGAGCAGTACTTC.

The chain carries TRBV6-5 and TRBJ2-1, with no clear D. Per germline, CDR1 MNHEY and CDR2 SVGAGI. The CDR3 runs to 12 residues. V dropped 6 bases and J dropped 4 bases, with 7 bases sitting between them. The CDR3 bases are TGTGCCAGCAGCCCTTCTTACAATGAGCAGTTCTTC. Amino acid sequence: CASSPSYNEQFF.

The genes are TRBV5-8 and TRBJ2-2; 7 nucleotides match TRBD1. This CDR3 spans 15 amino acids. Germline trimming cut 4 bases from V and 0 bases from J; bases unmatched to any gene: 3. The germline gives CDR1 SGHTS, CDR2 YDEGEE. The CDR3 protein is CASSLTGPNTGELFF. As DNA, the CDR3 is TGTGCCAGCAGCCTGACAGGGCCGAACACCGGGGAGCTGTTTTTT.

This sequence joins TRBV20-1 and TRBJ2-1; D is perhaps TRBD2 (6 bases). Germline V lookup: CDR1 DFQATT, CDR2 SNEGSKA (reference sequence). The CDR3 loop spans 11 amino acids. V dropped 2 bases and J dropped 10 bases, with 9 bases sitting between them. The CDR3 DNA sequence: TGCAGTGCTAGAAGCGGGCCGGAGCAGTTCTTC. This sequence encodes CSARSGPEQFF.

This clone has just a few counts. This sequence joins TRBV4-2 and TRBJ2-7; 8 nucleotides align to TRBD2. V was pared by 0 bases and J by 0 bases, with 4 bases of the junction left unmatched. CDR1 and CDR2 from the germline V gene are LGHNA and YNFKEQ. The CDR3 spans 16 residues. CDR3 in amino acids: CASSQERLANSYEQYF. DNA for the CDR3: TGTGCCAGCAGCCAAGAAAGACTAGCGAACTCCTACGAGCAGTACTTC.

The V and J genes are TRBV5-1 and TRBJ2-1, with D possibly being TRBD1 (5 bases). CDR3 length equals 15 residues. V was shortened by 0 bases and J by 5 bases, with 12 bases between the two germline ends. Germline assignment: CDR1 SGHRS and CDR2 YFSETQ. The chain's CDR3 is CASSLASGFNNEQFF. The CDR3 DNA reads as TGCGCCAGCAGCTTGGCCTCAGGGTTCAACAATGAGCAGTTCTTC.

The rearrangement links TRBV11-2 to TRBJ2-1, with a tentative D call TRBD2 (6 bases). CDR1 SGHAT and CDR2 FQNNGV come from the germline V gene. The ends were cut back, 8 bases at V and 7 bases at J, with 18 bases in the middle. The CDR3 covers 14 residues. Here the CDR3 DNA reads TGTGCCAGCCGTGCGGACTATGACAAGAATGAGCAGTTCTTC. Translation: CASRADYDKNEQFF.

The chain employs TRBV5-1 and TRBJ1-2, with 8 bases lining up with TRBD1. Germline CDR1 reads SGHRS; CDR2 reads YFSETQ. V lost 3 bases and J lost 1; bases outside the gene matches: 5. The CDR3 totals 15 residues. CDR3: CASSWGQALNYGYTF. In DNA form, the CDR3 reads TGCGCCAGCAGCTGGGGACAGGCGCTTAACTATGGCTACACCTTC.

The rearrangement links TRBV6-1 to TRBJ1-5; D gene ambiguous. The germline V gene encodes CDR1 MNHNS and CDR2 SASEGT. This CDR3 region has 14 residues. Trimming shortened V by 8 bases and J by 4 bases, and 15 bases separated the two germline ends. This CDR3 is CASLEPAGNQPQHF. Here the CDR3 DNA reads TGTGCCAGCCTGGAGCCGGCCGGGAATCAGCCCCAGCATTTT.

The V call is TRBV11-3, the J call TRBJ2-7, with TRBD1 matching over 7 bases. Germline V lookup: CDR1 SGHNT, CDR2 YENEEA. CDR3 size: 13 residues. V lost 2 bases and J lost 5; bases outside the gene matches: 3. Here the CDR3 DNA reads TGTGCCAGCAGCTTAACCGGACAGGACGAGCAGTACTTC. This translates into CASSLTGQDEQYF. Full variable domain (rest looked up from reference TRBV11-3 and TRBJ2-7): EAGVVQSPRYKIIEKKQPVAFWCNPISGHNTLYWYLQNLGQGPELLIRYENEEAVDDSQLPKDRFSAERLKGVDSTLKIQPAELGDSAVYLCASSLTGQDEQYFGPGTRLTVT.

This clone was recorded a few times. CDR3 sequence reads: CASSFTGGGTEAFF. CDR3 bases: TGTGCCAGCAGCTTTACAGGGGGCGGTACTGAAGCTTTCTTT. J is TRBJ1-1 and V is TRBV7-9; TRBD1 aligns across 9 bases. CDR3 size: 14 residues. With V trimmed by 3 bases and J by 5 bases, 4 bases remained unmatched. Germline loops: CDR1 SEHNR, CDR2 FQNEAQ (reference sequence).

CDR3 nucleotide sequence: TGTGCCAGCTCACCACCCCAGCGGGAGTGGAGCACAGATACGCAGTATTTT. This sequence encodes CASSPPQREWSTDTQYF. The rearrangement joins TRBV18 to TRBJ2-3; 8 nucleotides line up with TRBD2. V shed 0 bases, J shed 0 bases, and the junction held 5 bases outside the gene matches. This CDR3 comprises 17 residues. Looked up from germline, CDR1 is KGHSH and CDR2 is LQKENI.